Reported below is one TCR beta chain. Antigen: not known. TCRdb analysed the 5' RACE reads with MiXCR anew, one entry per CDR3 protein. The sample consists of 83,000 or so distinct CDR3 sequences, about 10% of them appearing once. Germline CDR1 and CDR2: SGHRS and YFSETQ. The CDR3 length is 15 residues. With 2 bases clipped from V and 8 bases from J, the junction kept 10 bases outside the gene matches. The data stem from a study of early T cells in non-severe SARS-CoV-2 infection. Study conclusions and caveats: CD4 and private specificities were missed by VDJdb matching, which favored anti-spike CD8 responses.

The gene calls are TRBV5-1 and TRBJ2-1, with 7 bases aligning to TRBD1. The source was whole blood, collected at baseline. The source is an adult who was a healthcare worker with PCR-confirmed SARS-CoV-2 infection or an uninfected control (not recorded which). DNA for the CDR3: TGCGCCAGCAGCTTACGACAGGGTAATTATTATGAGCAGTTCTTC. Translation gives CASSLRQGNYYEQFF.